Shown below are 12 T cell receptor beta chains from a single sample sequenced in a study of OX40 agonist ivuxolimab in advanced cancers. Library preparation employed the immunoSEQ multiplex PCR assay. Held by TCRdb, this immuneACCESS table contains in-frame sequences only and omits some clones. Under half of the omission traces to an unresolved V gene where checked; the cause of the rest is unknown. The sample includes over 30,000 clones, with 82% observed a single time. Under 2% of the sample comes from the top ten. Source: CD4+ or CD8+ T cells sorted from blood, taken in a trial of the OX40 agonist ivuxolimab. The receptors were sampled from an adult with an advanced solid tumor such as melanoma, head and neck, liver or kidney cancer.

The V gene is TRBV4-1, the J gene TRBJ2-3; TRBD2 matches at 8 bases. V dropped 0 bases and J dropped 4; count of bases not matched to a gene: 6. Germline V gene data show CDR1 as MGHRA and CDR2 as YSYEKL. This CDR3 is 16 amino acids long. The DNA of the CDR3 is TGCGCCAGCAGCCAAGATAACACGGGGGGGGCAGATACGCAGTATTTT. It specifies CASSQDNTGGADTQYF.

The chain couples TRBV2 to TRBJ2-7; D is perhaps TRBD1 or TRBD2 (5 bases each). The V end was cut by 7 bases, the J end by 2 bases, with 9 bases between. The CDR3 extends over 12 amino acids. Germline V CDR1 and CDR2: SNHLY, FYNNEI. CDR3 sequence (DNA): TGTGCCAGCAACCGGGACCCCTACGAGCAGTACTTC. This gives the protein CASNRDPYEQYF. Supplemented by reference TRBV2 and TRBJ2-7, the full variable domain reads EPEVTQTPSHQVTQMGQEVILRCVPISNHLYFYWYRQILGQKVEFLVSFYNNEISEKSEIFDDQFSVERPDGSNFTLKIRSTKLEDSAMYFCASNRDPYEQYFGPGTRLTVT.

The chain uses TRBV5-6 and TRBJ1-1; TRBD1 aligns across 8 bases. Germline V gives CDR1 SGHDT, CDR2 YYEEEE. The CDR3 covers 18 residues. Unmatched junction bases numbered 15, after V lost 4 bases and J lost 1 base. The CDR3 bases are TGTGCCAGCAGCCTCGACTTGTACAGGGGGACTTCGAACACTGAAGCTTTCTTT. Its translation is CASSLDLYRGTSNTEAFF.

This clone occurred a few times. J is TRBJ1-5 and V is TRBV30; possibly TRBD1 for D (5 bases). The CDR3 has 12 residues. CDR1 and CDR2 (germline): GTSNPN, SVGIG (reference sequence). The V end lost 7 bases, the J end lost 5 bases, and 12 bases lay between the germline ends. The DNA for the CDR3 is TGTGCCTCACTCTGGGGGTATCAGCCCCAGCATTTT. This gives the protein CASLWGYQPQHF.

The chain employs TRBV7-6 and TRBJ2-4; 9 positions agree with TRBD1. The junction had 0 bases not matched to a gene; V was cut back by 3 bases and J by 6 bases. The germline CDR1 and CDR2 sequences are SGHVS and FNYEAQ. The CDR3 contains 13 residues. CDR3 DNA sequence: TGTGCCAGCAGCTTGGGACAGGGAAACATTCAGTACTTC. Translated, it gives CASSLGQGNIQYF.

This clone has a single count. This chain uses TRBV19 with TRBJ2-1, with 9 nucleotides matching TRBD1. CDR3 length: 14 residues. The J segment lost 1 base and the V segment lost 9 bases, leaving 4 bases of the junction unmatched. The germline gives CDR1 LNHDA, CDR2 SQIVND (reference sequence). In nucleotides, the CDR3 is TGTGCCAGCTACGGACAGGGGTCCTACAATGAGCAGTTCTTC. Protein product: CASYGQGSYNEQFF.

The CDR3 nucleotides read TGTGCCAGCAGCTCACCCGGGACTAGCAGATACGAGCAGTACTTC. Amino acid sequence: CASSSPGTSRYEQYF. The genes are TRBV7-8 and TRBJ2-7; TRBD2 matches 9 bases. J was trimmed by 4 bases and V by 4 bases; bases with no gene match: 8. CDR3 length: 15 residues. CDR1 is SGHVS and CDR2 is FQNEAQ in the germline V gene.

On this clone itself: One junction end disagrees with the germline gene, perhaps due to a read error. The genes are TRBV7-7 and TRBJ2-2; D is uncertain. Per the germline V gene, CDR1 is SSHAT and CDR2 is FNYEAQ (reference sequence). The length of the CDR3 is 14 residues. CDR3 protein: CASSPGSGTGELFF. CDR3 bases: TGTGCTAGCAGCCCAGGAAGTGGCACCGGGGAGCTGTTTTTT. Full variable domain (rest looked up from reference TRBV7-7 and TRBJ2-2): GAGVSQSPRYKVTKRGQDVTLRCDPISSHATLYWYQQALGQGPEFLTYFNYEAQPDKSGLPSDRFSAERPEGSISTLTIQRTEQRDSAMYRCASSPGSGTGELFFGEGSRLTVL.

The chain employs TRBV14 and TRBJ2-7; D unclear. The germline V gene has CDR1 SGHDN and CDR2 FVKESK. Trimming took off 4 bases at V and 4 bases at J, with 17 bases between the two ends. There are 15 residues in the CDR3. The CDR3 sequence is CASSPPLGPRYEQYF. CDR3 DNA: TGTGCCAGCAGCCCTCCGTTAGGACCGAGATACGAGCAGTACTTC.

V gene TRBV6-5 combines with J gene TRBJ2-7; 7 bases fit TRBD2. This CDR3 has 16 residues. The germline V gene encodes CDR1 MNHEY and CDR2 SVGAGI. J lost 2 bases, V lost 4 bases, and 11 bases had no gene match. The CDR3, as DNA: TGTGCCAGCAGTTCCATCAATTTAGCGGGTGCCTACGAGCAGTACTTC. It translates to CASSSINLAGAYEQYF.

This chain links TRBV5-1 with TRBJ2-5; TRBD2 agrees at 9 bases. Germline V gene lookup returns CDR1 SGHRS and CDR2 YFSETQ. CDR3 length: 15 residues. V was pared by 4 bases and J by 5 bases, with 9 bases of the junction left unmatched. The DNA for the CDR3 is TGCGCCAGCAGCGGGGAGCGGGGGGTCGTGGAGACCCAGTACTTC. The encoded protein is CASSGERGVVETQYF.

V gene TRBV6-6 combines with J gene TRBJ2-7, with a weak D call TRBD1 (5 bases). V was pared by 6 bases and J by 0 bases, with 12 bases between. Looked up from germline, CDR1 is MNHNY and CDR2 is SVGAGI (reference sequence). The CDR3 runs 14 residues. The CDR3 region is CASRDDRSSYEQYF. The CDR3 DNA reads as TGTGCCAGCAGGGACGACAGAAGCTCCTACGAGCAGTACTTC.